The 25 T cell receptor beta chains given below trace back to one sample, sequenced in a study of T-cell memory formation after mild COVID-19. TCRdb independently ran MiXCR on the 5' RACE reads; one entry per CDR3 protein. The sample contains 450,000 or so distinct CDR3 sequences, approximately 25% of which appear only once. Sequences were obtained from PBMCs or a T cell subset sorted from them (not recorded which). The receptor set was obtained from an adult woman who had mild COVID-19 (a few samples of this study predate the infection). Cell type and time point are not known.

This clonotype has more than one count but fewer than ten. The chain recombines TRBV12-3 or TRBV12-4 with TRBJ2-2; D is undetermined. This CDR3 comprises 11 residues. V shed 7 bases and J shed 6 bases, with 6 bases lying between them. The CDR3 coding sequence is TGTGCCAGCAACTTCGCCGGGGAGCTGTTTTTT. Translated: CASNFAGELFF.

Details on this clonotype: Germline and junction disagree at one end, which may indicate a read error. CDR3 coding DNA: TGCGCCAGCAGCTTGTCGGGACAGGGGAGCTCCTACGAGCAGTACTTC. As protein: CASSLSGQGSSYEQYF. The gene calls are TRBV27 and TRBJ2-7; the match to TRBD1 covers 10 bases. The CDR3 contains 16 residues. Germline V lookup: CDR1 MNHEY, CDR2 SMNVEV (reference sequence).

The chain employs TRBV30 and TRBJ2-2; D uncertain. The CDR3 spans 14 residues. The V gene lost 5 bases and the J gene lost 7 bases, with 17 bases spanning the gap. Per germline, CDR1 GTSNPN and CDR2 SVGIG (reference sequence). DNA of the CDR3: TGTGCCTGGGTGGATTTGCGGAGATACGGGGAGCTGTTTTTT. The encoded protein is CAWVDLRRYGELFF.

The CDR3, as DNA: TGCGCCAGCAGCCAAAAAGACAACACTGAAGCTTTCTTT. It specifies CASSQKDNTEAFF. The J gene is TRBJ1-1, the V gene TRBV4-1; unclear D gene. This CDR3 comprises 13 residues. The ends were cut back, 2 bases at V and 2 bases at J, with 6 bases in the middle. The germline V gene encodes CDR1 MGHRA and CDR2 YSYEKL.

This clonotype was seen only a few times. The chain has TRBV29-1 and TRBJ2-7, with D perhaps matching TRBD2 (7 bases). The V and J ends lost 3 bases and 7 bases respectively, with 16 bases between them. The CDR3 is made up of 13 amino acids. Germline-derived CDR1 and CDR2 are SQVTM and ANQGSEA. CDR3 DNA: TGCAGCGTTGACTACCGGGGGGCGGGAGAGCAGTACTTC. This gives the protein CSVDYRGAGEQYF.

The chain joins TRBV6-5 to TRBJ2-6; D not resolved. The germline V gene has CDR1 MNHEY and CDR2 SVGAGI. V gave up 0 bases and J gave up 4 bases, with 7 bases separating them. The CDR3 extends over 15 amino acids. For the CDR3, the DNA is TGTGCCAGCAGTTACTCGAGTTCCGGGGCCAACGTCCTGACTTTC. Translated, it gives CASSYSSSGANVLTF.

V gene TRBV6-1 combines with J gene TRBJ2-7; the match to TRBD2 covers 8 bases. Germline V gene lookup returns CDR1 MNHNS and CDR2 SASEGT. V lost 3 bases and J lost 2; bases outside the gene matches: 6. The CDR3 has 15 residues. The CDR3 DNA is TGTGCCAGCAGTGAGGTTAGCGGGGTCCCCTACGAGCAGTACTTC. Its protein is CASSEVSGVPYEQYF.

CDR3 bases: TGTGCCAGCAGTGTTACGGGGTCCGAGCAGTACTTC. Encoded protein: CASSVTGSEQYF. The chain recombines TRBV12-3 or TRBV12-4 with TRBJ2-7; perhaps TRBD2 as D (5 bases). The CDR3 length is 12 residues. V was shortened by 5 bases and J by 6 bases, with 11 bases between the two germline ends.

The sample holds a few counts of this clonotype. This sequence joins TRBV9 and TRBJ2-2; the match to TRBD2 covers 9 bases. The CDR3 spans 15 residues. CDR1 and CDR2 (germline): SGDLS, YYNGEE. J was trimmed by 6 bases and V by 2 bases; bases with no gene match: 5. The CDR3 spells CASSVTSGGSGELFF. The CDR3 DNA reads as TGTGCCAGCAGCGTGACTAGCGGTGGATCCGGGGAGCTGTTTTTT. Full variable domain (remainder filled in from reference TRBV9 and TRBJ2-2): DSGVTQTPKHLITATGQRVTLRCSPRSGDLSVYWYQQSLDQGLQFLIQYYNGEERAKGNILERFSAQQFPDLHSELNLSSLELGDSALYFCASSVTSGGSGELFFGEGSRLTVL.

This clonotype was observed a handful of times. The V gene is TRBV7-9, the J gene TRBJ2-2; 10 nucleotides line up with TRBD1. The CDR3 runs to 16 residues. J gave up 1 base and V 7 bases, and 6 bases lay outside the gene matches. Germline loops: CDR1 SEHNR, CDR2 FQNEAQ (reference sequence). The CDR3 sequence is CASNFRTGGNTGELFF. In nucleotides, the CDR3 is TGTGCCAGCAACTTCCGGACAGGGGGGAACACCGGGGAGCTGTTTTTT. The full variable domain, in which reference TRBV7-9 and TRBJ2-2 provide the parts outside the CDR3, is DTGVSQNPRHKITKRGQNVTFRCDPISEHNRLYWYRQTLGQGPEFLTYFQNEAQLEKSRLLSDRFSAERPKGSFSTLEIQRTEQGDSAMYLCASNFRTGGNTGELFFGEGSRLTVL.

The genes are TRBV7-2 and TRBJ1-1, with 8 bases that match TRBD1. V shed 5 bases and J 6 bases; nucleotides not matched to a gene: 8. The germline CDR1 and CDR2 sequences are SGHTA and FQGNSA. The CDR3 sequence is 14 residues long. Here the CDR3 DNA reads TGTGCCAGCAGCACGGGACAGGAAACTTCTGAAGCTTTCTTT. It encodes CASSTGQETSEAFF.

The table lists this clonotype with a few counts. V gene TRBV12-3 or TRBV12-4 combines with J gene TRBJ2-7, with D possibly TRBD1 on 5 matching bases. CDR3 length: 15 amino acids. V lost 7 bases and J 2 bases, leaving 18 bases between the germline ends. The CDR3 reads CASTRKVGATYEQYF. The CDR3 DNA sequence: TGTGCCAGCACCCGGAAGGTAGGGGCCACCTACGAGCAGTACTTC.

CDR3 sequence: CASSWGNGLAGVSSYNEQFF. In DNA form, the CDR3 reads TGTGCCAGCAGTTGGGGTAACGGACTAGCGGGGGTCAGCTCCTACAATGAGCAGTTCTTC. The rearrangement joins TRBV6-2 or TRBV6-3 to TRBJ2-1; 13 bases align to TRBD2. The CDR3 sequence is 20 residues long. Trimming took 4 bases from V and 0 from J; bases not matched to a gene: 12. Per germline, CDR1 MNHEY and CDR2 SVGEGT.

This clonotype was found a few times. The genes are TRBV29-1 and TRBJ2-5, with TRBD1 matching 10 bases. CDR3 length: 15 amino acids. The germline V gene encodes CDR1 SQVTM and CDR2 ANQGSEA. V shed 3 bases and J 2 bases; nucleotides not matched to a gene: 6. Here the CDR3 DNA reads TGCAGCGTTGACCGGGACAGGGGTTATCAAGAGACCCAGTACTTC. It specifies CSVDRDRGYQETQYF. Full variable domain (outside the CDR3, taken from reference TRBV29-1 and TRBJ2-5): SAVISQKPSRDICQRGTSLTIQCQVDSQVTMMFWYRQQPGQSLTLIATANQGSEATYESGFVIDKFPISRPNLTFSTLTVSNMSPEDSSIYLCSVDRDRGYQETQYFGPGTRLLVL.

This clonotype was detected only a few times. The gene calls are TRBV9 and TRBJ2-5; possibly TRBD1 or TRBD2 for D (5 bases each). V gave up 3 bases and J gave up 5 bases, with 11 bases separating them. Germline lookup yields CDR1 SGDLS and CDR2 YYNGEE. This CDR3 region has 13 residues. The CDR3 nucleotides read TGTGCCAGCAGCGCGGGGCCGGGGGAGACCCAGTACTTC. Protein sequence: CASSAGPGETQYF.

Only a few counts were recorded for this clonotype. V gene TRBV5-1 combines with J gene TRBJ2-4, with D maybe TRBD2 (5 bases). Trimming removed 1 base at V and 0 bases at J, with 11 bases between. Germline CDR1 reads SGHRS; CDR2 reads YFSETQ. The CDR3 totals 16 residues. The CDR3 nucleotides read TGCGCCAGCAGCTTGCCCCACGGGGTAGCCAAAAACATTCAGTACTTC. Its protein is CASSLPHGVAKNIQYF.

This clonotype was picked up a small number of times. The chain uses TRBV4-3 and TRBJ2-3; TRBD1 aligns across 7 bases. Germline V lookup: CDR1 LGHNA, CDR2 YSLEER. With V trimmed by 3 bases and J by 0 bases, 12 bases remained unmatched. The CDR3 is 18 amino acids. The CDR3 reads CASSQEQTGAGSTDTQYF. The CDR3 DNA reads TGCGCCAGCAGCCAGGAACAAACAGGGGCAGGGAGCACAGATACGCAGTATTTT.

J is TRBJ2-1 and V is TRBV7-2; D uncertain. The CDR3 contains 12 residues. The V gene lost 5 bases and the J gene lost 9 bases, with 11 bases spanning the gap. Germline V CDR1 and CDR2: SGHTA, FQGNSA. The CDR3 DNA reads TGTGCCAGCAGCCCCGGTCGGCGTGAGCAGTTCTTC. This sequence encodes CASSPGRREQFF.

The chain joins TRBV30 to TRBJ1-2; maybe TRBD1 (5 bases). The CDR3 has 12 residues. The V end lost 0 bases, the J end lost 7 bases, and 9 bases lay between the germline ends. CDR1 and CDR2 (germline): GTSNPN, SVGIG (reference sequence). The CDR3 region has the DNA TGTGCCTGGAGTGTACAACAGGCTGGCTACACCTTC. It translates to CAWSVQQAGYTF.

The chain has TRBV9 and TRBJ2-3; maybe TRBD1 (5 bases). Germline CDR1 and CDR2: SGDLS and YYNGEE. V was trimmed by 0 bases and J by 2 bases, leaving 7 bases between them. The CDR3 spans 14 residues. The CDR3 here is CASSVEGNTDTQYF. CDR3 bases: TGTGCCAGCAGCGTAGAGGGGAACACAGATACGCAGTATTTT.

This chain joins TRBV15 and TRBJ2-3; 7 nucleotides line up with TRBD2. This CDR3 contains 14 residues. Germline lookup yields CDR1 LNHNV and CDR2 YYDKDF (reference sequence). V lost 3 bases and J lost 2; bases outside the gene matches: 2. In DNA form, the CDR3 reads TGTGCCACCAGCAGCGGGACTACCACAGATACGCAGTATTTT. As protein: CATSSGTTTDTQYF.

This clonotype has more than one count but fewer than ten. The chain joins TRBV20-1 to TRBJ2-5; D is unresolved. Germline loops: CDR1 DFQATT, CDR2 SNEGSKA (reference sequence). Trimming cost V 0 bases and J 5 bases, with 4 bases left between them. This CDR3 comprises 11 residues. DNA of the CDR3: TGCAGTGCTAGAGATGGGGAGACCCAGTACTTC. Translation: CSARDGETQYF.

The sample holds one count of this clonotype. The chain has TRBV6-4 and TRBJ2-7, with 8 bases lining up with TRBD1. CDR1 and CDR2 from the germline V gene are MRHNA and SNTAGT. V shed 10 bases, J shed 8 bases, and the junction held 7 bases outside the gene matches. This CDR3 is built from 11 residues. The CDR3 reads CATIYRGKQYF. For the CDR3, the DNA is TGTGCCACGATATACAGGGGGAAGCAGTACTTC.

The table lists this clonotype with a few counts. V usage is TRBV12-3 or TRBV12-4 and J usage is TRBJ2-7; 8 positions agree with TRBD2. The V and J ends lost 6 bases and 6 bases, in that order; junction bases with no gene match: 7. CDR3 length equals 13 residues. CDR3 nucleotides: TGTGCCAGCAGACAACCGGGACTAGGCGAGCAGTACTTC. Translation: CASRQPGLGEQYF.

The chain uses TRBV7-9 and TRBJ2-1; 7 nucleotides line up with TRBD1. V lost 7 bases, J lost 3 bases, and 9 bases stayed unmatched. This CDR3 region has 15 residues. CDR1 and CDR2 from the germline V gene are SEHNR and FQNEAQ (reference sequence). The CDR3 nucleotides are TGTGCCAGCACCGAGGACAGGAGCCTCTACAATGAGCAGTTCTTC. It codes for CASTEDRSLYNEQFF.